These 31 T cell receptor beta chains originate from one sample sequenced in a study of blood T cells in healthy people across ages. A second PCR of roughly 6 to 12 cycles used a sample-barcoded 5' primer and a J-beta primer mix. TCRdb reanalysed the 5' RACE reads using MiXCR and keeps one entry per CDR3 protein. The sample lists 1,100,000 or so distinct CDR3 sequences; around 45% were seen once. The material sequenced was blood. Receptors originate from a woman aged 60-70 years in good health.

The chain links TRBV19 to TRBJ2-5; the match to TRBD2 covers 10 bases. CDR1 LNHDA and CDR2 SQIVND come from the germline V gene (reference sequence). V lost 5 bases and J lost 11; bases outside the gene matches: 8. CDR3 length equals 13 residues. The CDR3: CASSLTGTSVQYF. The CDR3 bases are TGTGCCAGTAGTTTAACCGGGACTAGCGTGCAGTACTTC.

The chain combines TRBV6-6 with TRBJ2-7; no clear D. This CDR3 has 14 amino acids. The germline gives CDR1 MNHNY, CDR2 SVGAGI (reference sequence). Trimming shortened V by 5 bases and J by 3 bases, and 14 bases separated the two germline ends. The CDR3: CASSPDLFNYEQYF. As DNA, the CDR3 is TGTGCCAGCAGTCCAGATTTATTTAACTACGAGCAGTACTTC.

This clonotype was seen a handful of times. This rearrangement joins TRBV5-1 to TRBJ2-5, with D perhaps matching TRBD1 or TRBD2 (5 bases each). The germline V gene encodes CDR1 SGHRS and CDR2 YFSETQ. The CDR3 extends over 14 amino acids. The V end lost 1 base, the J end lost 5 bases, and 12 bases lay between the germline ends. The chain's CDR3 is CASSLMGEKETQYF. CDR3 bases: TGCGCCAGCAGCTTGATGGGGGAGAAGGAGACCCAGTACTTC.

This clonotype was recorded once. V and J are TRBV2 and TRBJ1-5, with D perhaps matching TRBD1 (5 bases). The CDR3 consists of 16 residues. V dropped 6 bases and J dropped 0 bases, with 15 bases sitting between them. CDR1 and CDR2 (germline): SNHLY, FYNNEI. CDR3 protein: CASSLDRFNSNQPQHF. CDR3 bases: TGTGCCAGCAGCTTAGACAGATTTAATAGCAATCAGCCCCAGCATTTT.

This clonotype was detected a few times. CDR3 nucleotides: TGTGCCATCAGTGACACTGGGGGGCTTGCCAAAAACATTCAGTACTTC. This translates into CAISDTGGLAKNIQYF. The rearrangement uses TRBV10-3 and TRBJ2-4; D possibly matches TRBD1 or TRBD2 (6 bases each). Per the germline V gene, CDR1 is ENHRY and CDR2 is SYGVKD. The germline V and J ends were trimmed by 3 bases and 1 base, with 13 bases remaining between them. The CDR3 runs 16 residues.

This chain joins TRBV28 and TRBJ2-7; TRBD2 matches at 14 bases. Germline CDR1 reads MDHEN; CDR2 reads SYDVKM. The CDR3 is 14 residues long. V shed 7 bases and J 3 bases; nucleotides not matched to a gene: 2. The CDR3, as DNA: TGTGCCAGCATCGGACTAGCGGGAGGCTACGAGCAGTACTTC. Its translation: CASIGLAGGYEQYF.

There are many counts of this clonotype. The CDR3 reads CASSLRRAGDTQYF. As DNA, the CDR3 is TGTGCCAGCAGTTTAAGGAGGGCCGGAGATACGCAGTATTTT. The V gene is TRBV27, the J gene TRBJ2-3; possible D gene TRBD2, 6 bases. V lost 2 bases and J lost 5, with 11 bases in between. The CDR3 is made up of 14 amino acids. Germline CDR1 MNHEY, CDR2 SMNVEV (reference sequence).

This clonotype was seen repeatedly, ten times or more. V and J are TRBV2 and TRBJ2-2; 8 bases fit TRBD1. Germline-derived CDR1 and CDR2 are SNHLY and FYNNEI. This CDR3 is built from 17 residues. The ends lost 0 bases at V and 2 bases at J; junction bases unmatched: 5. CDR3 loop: CASSEAVGQANTGELFF. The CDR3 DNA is TGTGCCAGCAGTGAAGCGGTGGGACAGGCTAACACCGGGGAGCTGTTTTTT.

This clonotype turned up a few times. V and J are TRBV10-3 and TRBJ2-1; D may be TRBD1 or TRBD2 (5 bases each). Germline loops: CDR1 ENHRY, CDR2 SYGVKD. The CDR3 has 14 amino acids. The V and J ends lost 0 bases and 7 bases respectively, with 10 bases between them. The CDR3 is CAISESTGRNEQFF. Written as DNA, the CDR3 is TGTGCCATCAGTGAGTCGACGGGGCGGAATGAGCAGTTCTTC.

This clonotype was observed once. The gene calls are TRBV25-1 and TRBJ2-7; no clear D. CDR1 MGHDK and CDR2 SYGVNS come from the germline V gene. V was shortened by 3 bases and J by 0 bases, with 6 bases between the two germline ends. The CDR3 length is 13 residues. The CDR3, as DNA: TGTGCCAGCAGTGAGCCTACCTCCTACGAGCAGTACTTC. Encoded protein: CASSEPTSYEQYF.

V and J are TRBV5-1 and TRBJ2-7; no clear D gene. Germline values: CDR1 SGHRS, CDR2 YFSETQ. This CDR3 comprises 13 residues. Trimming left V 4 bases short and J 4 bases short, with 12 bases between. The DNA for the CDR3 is TGCGCCAGCAGCCTCCGTTCAGGATACGAGCAGTACTTC. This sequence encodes CASSLRSGYEQYF.

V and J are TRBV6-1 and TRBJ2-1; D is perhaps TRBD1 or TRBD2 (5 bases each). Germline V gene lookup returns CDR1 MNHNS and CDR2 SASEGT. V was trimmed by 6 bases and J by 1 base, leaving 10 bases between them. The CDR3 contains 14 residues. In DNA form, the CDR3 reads TGTGCCAGCAGCATAGGGGAGTCCTACAATGAGCAGTTCTTC. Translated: CASSIGESYNEQFF.

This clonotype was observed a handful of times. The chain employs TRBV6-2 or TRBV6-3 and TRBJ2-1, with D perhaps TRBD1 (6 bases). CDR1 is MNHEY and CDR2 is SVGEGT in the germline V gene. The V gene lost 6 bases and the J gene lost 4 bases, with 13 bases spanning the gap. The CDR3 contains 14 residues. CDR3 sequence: CASRTGPLYNEQFF. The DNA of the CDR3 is TGTGCCAGCAGAACAGGGCCCTTATACAATGAGCAGTTCTTC.

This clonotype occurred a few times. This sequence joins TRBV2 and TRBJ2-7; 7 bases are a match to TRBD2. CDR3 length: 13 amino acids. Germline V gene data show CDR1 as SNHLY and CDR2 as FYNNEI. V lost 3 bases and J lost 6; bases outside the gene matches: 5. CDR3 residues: CASSDGGNGEQYF. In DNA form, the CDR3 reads TGTGCCAGCAGTGACGGGGGGAATGGCGAGCAGTACTTC. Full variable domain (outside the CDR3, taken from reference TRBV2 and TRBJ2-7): EPEVTQTPSHQVTQMGQEVILRCVPISNHLYFYWYRQILGQKVEFLVSFYNNEISEKSEIFDDQFSVERPDGSNFTLKIRSTKLEDSAMYFCASSDGGNGEQYFGPGTRLTVT.

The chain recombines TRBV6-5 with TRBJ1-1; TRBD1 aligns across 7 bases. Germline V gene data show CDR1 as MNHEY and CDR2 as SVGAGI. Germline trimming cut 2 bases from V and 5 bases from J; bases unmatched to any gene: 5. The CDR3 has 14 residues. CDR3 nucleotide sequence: TGTGCCAGCAGTTACACAGGGGCGGGGACTGAAGCTTTCTTT. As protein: CASSYTGAGTEAFF.

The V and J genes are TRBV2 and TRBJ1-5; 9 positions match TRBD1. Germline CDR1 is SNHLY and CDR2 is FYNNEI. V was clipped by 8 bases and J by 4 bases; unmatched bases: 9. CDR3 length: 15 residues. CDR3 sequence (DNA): TGTGCCAGCGGGTGGACAGGGGCAGGAAATCAGCCCCAGCATTTT. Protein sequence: CASGWTGAGNQPQHF. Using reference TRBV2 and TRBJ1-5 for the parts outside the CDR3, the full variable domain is EPEVTQTPSHQVTQMGQEVILRCVPISNHLYFYWYRQILGQKVEFLVSFYNNEISEKSEIFDDQFSVERPDGSNFTLKIRSTKLEDSAMYFCASGWTGAGNQPQHFGDGTRLSIL.

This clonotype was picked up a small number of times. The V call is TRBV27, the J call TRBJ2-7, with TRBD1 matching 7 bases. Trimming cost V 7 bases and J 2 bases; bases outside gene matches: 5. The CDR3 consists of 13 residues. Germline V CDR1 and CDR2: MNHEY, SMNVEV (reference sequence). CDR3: CASTGQGAYEQYF. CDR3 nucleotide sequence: TGTGCCAGCACCGGGCAGGGGGCCTACGAGCAGTACTTC.

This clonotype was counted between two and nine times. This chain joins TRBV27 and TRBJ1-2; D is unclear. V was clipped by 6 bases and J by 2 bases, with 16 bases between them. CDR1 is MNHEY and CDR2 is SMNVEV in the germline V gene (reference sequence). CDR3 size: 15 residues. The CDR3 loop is CASSYLIGSNYGYTF. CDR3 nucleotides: TGTGCCAGCAGCTACCTGATAGGGTCAAACTATGGCTACACCTTC.

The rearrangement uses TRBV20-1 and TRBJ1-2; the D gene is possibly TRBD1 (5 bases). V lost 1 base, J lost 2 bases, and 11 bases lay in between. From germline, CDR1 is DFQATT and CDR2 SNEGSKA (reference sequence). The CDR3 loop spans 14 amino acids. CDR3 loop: CSARVEGSNYGYTF. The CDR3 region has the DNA TGCAGTGCTAGAGTAGAGGGGTCCAACTATGGCTACACCTTC.

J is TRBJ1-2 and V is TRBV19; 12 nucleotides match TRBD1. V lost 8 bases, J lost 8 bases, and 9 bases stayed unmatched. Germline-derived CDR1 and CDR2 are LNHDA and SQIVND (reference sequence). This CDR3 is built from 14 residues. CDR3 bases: TGTGCCAGTCGCGGGACAGGGGGCGCGAGGGGCTACACCTTC. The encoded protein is CASRGTGGARGYTF.

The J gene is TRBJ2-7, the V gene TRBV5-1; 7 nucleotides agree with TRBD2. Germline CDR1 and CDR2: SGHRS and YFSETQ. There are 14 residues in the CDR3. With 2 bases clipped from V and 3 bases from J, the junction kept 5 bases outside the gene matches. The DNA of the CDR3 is TGCGCCAGCAGCTTTGCTAGCGGTAACTACGAGCAGTACTTC. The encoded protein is CASSFASGNYEQYF.

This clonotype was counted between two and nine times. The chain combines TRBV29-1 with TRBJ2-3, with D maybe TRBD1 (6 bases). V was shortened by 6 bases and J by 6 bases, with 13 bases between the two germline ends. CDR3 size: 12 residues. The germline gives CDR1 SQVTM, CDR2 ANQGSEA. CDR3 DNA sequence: TGCAGCGTGCAGACAGGCCCCGATACGCAGTATTTT. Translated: CSVQTGPDTQYF.

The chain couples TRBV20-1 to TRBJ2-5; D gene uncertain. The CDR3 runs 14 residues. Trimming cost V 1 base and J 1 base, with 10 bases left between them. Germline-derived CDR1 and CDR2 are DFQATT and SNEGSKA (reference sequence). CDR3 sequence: CSARAYGLQETQYF. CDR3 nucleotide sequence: TGCAGTGCTAGAGCCTACGGGCTCCAAGAGACCCAGTACTTC.

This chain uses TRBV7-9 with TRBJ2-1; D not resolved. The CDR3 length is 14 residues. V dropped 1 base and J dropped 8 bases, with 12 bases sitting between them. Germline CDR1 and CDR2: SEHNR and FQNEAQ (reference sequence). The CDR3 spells CASSLGSGRDEQFF. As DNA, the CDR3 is TGTGCCAGCAGCTTAGGGTCAGGACGGGATGAGCAGTTCTTC.

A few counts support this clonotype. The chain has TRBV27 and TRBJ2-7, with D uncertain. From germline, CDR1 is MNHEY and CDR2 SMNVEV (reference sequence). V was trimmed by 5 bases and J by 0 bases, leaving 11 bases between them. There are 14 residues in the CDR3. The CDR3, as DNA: TGTGCCAGCAGTACTACTCAGTCCTCCTACGAGCAGTACTTC. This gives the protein CASSTTQSSYEQYF.

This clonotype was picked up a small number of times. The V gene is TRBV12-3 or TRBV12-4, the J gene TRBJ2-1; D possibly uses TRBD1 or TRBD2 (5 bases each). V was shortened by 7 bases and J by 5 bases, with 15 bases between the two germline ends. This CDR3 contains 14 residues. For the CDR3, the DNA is TGTGCCAGCACCCGTAAGAGAGGGGACAATGAGCAGTTCTTC. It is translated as CASTRKRGDNEQFF.

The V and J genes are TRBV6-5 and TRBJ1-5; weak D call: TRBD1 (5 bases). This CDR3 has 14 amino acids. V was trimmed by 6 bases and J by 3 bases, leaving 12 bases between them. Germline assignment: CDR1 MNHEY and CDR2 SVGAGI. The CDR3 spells CASRAGSINQPQHF. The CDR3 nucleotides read TGTGCCAGCAGGGCAGGGTCGATCAATCAGCCCCAGCATTTT.

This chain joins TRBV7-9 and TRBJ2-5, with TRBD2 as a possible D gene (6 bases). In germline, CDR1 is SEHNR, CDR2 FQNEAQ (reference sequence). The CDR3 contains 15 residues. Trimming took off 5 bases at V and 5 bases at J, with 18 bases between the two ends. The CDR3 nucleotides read TGTGCCAGCAGCCCCCCCCAAGGGAGGCGGGAGACCCAGTACTTC. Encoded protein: CASSPPQGRRETQYF.

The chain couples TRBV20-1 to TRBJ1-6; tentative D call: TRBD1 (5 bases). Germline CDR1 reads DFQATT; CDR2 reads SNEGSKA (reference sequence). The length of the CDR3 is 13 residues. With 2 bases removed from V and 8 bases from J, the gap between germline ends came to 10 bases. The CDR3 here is CSARQQADSPLHF. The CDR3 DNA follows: TGCAGTGCTAGACAACAGGCCGATTCACCCCTCCACTTT.

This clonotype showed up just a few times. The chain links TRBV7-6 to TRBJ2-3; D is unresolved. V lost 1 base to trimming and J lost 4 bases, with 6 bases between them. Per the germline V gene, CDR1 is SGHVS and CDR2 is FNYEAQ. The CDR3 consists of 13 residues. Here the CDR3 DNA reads TGTGCCAGCAGCTTAGTTCTAGCAGATACGCAGTATTTT. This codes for CASSLVLADTQYF.

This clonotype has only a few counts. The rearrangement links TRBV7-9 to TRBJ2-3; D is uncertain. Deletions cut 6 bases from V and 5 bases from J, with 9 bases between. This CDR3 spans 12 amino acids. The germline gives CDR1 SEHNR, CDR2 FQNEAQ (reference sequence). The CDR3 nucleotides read TGTGCCAGCAGGTCCGGCGGAGATACGCAGTATTTT. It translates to CASRSGGDTQYF.